This T cell receptor (beta chain) was identified during a study of prognosis after radiotherapy for stage I lung cancer (dated by TCRdb to the early 2020s). General notes on the study: Around 18 stage I NSCLC patients were enrolled in Nanjing, China, between early 2018 and early 2019. In 12 to 15 patients the disease was a newly diagnosed primary stage I lung tumor, whereas about 5 had oligometastatic NSCLC following surgical resection of the primary tumor. For each of the approximately 20 patients, one blood sample was taken before SBRT and one after, so the study sequenced about 38 samples in total. Distant metastases were developed by four of the 19 patients after SBRT, at a median of about 7 months, whereas no significant progression was observed in the other 15 patients. SBRT was given in 3 to 5 fractions with a biologically effective dose of at least 100 Gy, using image-guided IMRT or VMAT. Squamous cell carcinoma histology was identified in over five patients, and adenocarcinoma histology was identified in more than 10 patients. Concurrent therapy was not administered to any patient alongside SBRT. All patients were regarded as medically inoperable, because of comorbidities in approximately twelve patients and refusal of surgery in roughly 7 patients. The cohort included under 15 men and 5 or 6 women, with a median age of approximately 74 years and a range of about 50 to 85 years. Peripheral blood TCR beta repertoires were profiled in stage I NSCLC patients before and after stereotactic body radiotherapy, and the repertoires were related to distant failure.

In regard to this clonotype: The specificity of this receptor is unknown. An end of the junction does not agree with germline; a read error may underlie this.

CDR1 and CDR2 were assigned from the germline V gene as SGHAT and FQNNGV. From the cysteine up to the phenylalanine, the CDR3 has a length of 17 residues. The DNA shown is the 51-base CDR3, in frame from base 1. No patient had a history of other malignancies or prior chemotherapy or radiotherapy, and all had node-negative disease on CT and PET/CT. About 6.3 milliliters of peripheral venous blood were drawn into EDTA tubes at each of two time points. PBMCs were isolated by Ficoll-Paque Plus density-gradient centrifugation. Samples were stored at -80°C immediately after collection until analysis. What the authors observed across the whole study: After SBRT, the number of unique TCR clones decreased (median about 9,900 before versus 6,861 after; Wilcoxon paired P=0.011). TRBV and TRBJ usage frequencies reportedly varied with metastasis status, involving two V genes at baseline and several V and two J genes after SBRT. Post-SBRT Shannon entropy and its change from baseline were lower in patients who developed distant metastases; baseline Shannon entropy was not associated with metastases. Whether the expanded TCR clones were tumor-specific was not determined. All reported P values were unadjusted for multiple comparisons. Limitations of the study included a small cohort and short follow-up, and the study findings need independent validation.

Two rounds of multiplex PCR were performed to amplify the TCR beta CDR3 region from genomic DNA. In the first round of PCR, primers specific to each TRBV and TRBJ gene were used, and the primer sequences are filed in Chinese patent CN105087789A. The second PCR round used universal primers. The Roche High Pure PCR Template Preparation Kit was used to extract genomic DNA from frozen PBMCs. Libraries were sequenced paired-end with 151 bp reads on an Illumina HiSeq 3000. In the paper's pipeline: CutAdapt was used to remove raw reads lacking the multiplex PCR primer sequences. Using PEAR, the high-quality paired reads were merged into contigs. By aligning each contig to reference sequences, MiXCR assigned the TRB V, D and J gene segments to that contig. To remove sequencing errors, CDR3 sequences were clustered according to base quality and sequence similarity. Diversity was measured as Shannon entropy normalized by the natural log of productive TCR sequence number. To get clonality, Shannon entropy was divided by the natural log of the number of unique clonotypes, and that result was subtracted from one. Using the Youden index from ROC curves, the researchers picked the repertoire-metric cut-offs for progression-free survival, and all analyses were carried out in R 3.5.3. TCRdb redid the processing of the public reads, applying fastp at Q25 and MiXCR, and retained in-frame beta chains. Each CDR3 protein appears once, grouped with its most common genes and DNA. V and J calls and clone size were set by TCRdb, not the authors. This sample is represented by roughly 26,000 distinct CDR3 sequences; 25% to 30% of them were singletons. Jointly, the top ten make up around a third of the sample.

The receptor's source is a donor older than 45 with non-small cell lung cancer. Sequences were derived from PBMCs, sampled before or after stereotactic body radiation therapy (not recorded which). The chain is assembled from TRBV11-2 and TRBJ2-2, and 8 junctional nucleotides match TRBD2. The CDR3 region: CASGGRRGGRSTVELFF. The sequenced DNA: TGTGCCAGCGGCGGCCGACGGGGGGGAAGGTCCACCGTGGAGCTGTTTTTT.